These 31 T cell receptor beta chains share one sample of origin, sequenced in a study of identical twins. Using its own MiXCR run on the 5' RACE reads, TCRdb lists one record per CDR3 protein. Altogether about 700,000 distinct CDR3 sequences are present, approximately 6% being singletons, with the ten largest covering around 1.9%. Specimen: naive T cells sorted from blood. The receptors shown here come from a young man in good health.

This clonotype was counted many times. The chain links TRBV20-1 to TRBJ1-4, with 9 bases that match TRBD1. Germline CDR1 and CDR2: DFQATT and SNEGSKA (reference sequence). V gave up 5 bases and J gave up 6 bases; unmatched junction bases: 7. The CDR3 spans 14 residues. CDR3 in DNA: TGCAGTGCTTTGCCCGGGACAGGGTATGAAAAACTGTTTTTT. Its protein is CSALPGTGYEKLFF.

The chain employs TRBV29-1 and TRBJ2-7; the D gene is possibly TRBD2 (6 bases). Germline values: CDR1 SQVTM, CDR2 ANQGSEA. Trimming took 7 bases from V and 1 from J, leaving 23 bases between them. CDR3 length: 16 amino acids. The CDR3 DNA follows: TGCAGCGCCCTGGAAAGCGGGCCCCATCAGTCCTACGAGCAGTACTTC. Translation: CSALESGPHQSYEQYF.

The chain has TRBV6-2 or TRBV6-3 and TRBJ2-1, with 10 bases fitting TRBD2. This CDR3 contains 15 residues. CDR1 MNHEY and CDR2 SVGEGT come from the germline V gene. The V segment lost 5 bases and the J segment 8 bases; nucleotides outside the gene matches: 9. CDR3 sequence (DNA): TGTGCCAGCAGTGACACTAGCGGGGCCACCCATGAGCAGTTCTTC. Translating gives CASSDTSGATHEQFF.

Concerning this clonotype itself: One base away lies a much larger clone, so this may be a sequencing read error. Given the absence of the conserved phenylalanine or tryptophan at the CDR3 end, a read error is likely. The chain links TRBV7-9 to TRBJ2-5; 7 bases line up with TRBD1. CDR1 is SEHNR and CDR2 is FQNEAQ in the germline V gene (reference sequence). Trimming took 4 bases from V and 5 from J; bases not matched to a gene: 4. The CDR3 spans 13 residues. CDR3 sequence: CASSSTGYETQYS. Here the CDR3 DNA reads TGTGCCAGCAGCTCGACAGGGTACGAGACCCAGTACTCC.

In its sample, this clonotype was seen many times. This chain uses TRBV12-3 or TRBV12-4 with TRBJ1-5; D is perhaps TRBD1 (5 bases). The CDR3 sequence is 15 residues long. Trimming left V 3 bases short and J 6 bases short, with 15 bases between. The CDR3 region has the DNA TGTGCCAGCAGTTTTACTGTCCAGGGCGGTCAGCCCCAGCATTTT. The encoded protein is CASSFTVQGGQPQHF.

This rearrangement joins TRBV10-3 to TRBJ1-2, with no clear D. The germline V gene has CDR1 ENHRY and CDR2 SYGVKD. V lost 6 bases and J lost 3, with 17 bases in between. This CDR3 region has 15 residues. CDR3 sequence: CAIREDDGKHYGYTF. In DNA, the CDR3 is TGTGCCATCAGGGAAGACGACGGAAAGCACTATGGCTACACCTTC.

This clonotype came up many times. The J gene is TRBJ2-1, the V gene TRBV5-1; D gene uncertain. This CDR3 comprises 15 residues. In germline, CDR1 is SGHRS, CDR2 YFSETQ. V lost 2 bases to trimming and J lost 0 bases, with 9 bases between them. The CDR3 nucleotides read TGCGCCAGCAGCTTACCTAGGAGCTCCTACAATGAGCAGTTCTTC. Protein: CASSLPRSSYNEQFF.

The sample holds many counts of this clonotype. The V call is TRBV6-2 or TRBV6-3, the J call TRBJ2-4, with D possibly matching TRBD1 (6 bases). Germline V lookup: CDR1 MNHEY, CDR2 SVGEGT. This CDR3 contains 16 residues. Between the trimmed V and J ends, which lost 1 base and 5 bases, there was a span of 15 bases. This CDR3 reads CASSYLGSGAQNIQYF. CDR3 bases: TGTGCCAGCAGTTACTTAGGATCAGGGGCCCAAAACATTCAGTACTTC.

This clonotype was counted at least ten times. This rearrangement joins TRBV5-5 to TRBJ2-1, with D possibly matching TRBD1 (5 bases). The CDR3 has 15 amino acids. Germline V gene lookup returns CDR1 SGHKS and CDR2 YYEKEE (reference sequence). The ends were cut back, 5 bases at V and 4 bases at J, with 16 bases in the middle. The CDR3 here is CASRPTDTTYNEQFF. DNA of the CDR3: TGTGCCAGCAGACCGACGGACACGACTTACAATGAGCAGTTCTTC.

This clonotype has at least ten counts. The V call is TRBV20-1, the J call TRBJ2-7, with D hard to call. Trimming left V 6 bases short and J 2 bases short, with 14 bases between. This CDR3 has 13 residues. Germline CDR1 reads DFQATT; CDR2 reads SNEGSKA (reference sequence). CDR3 in amino acids: CSAKTTSPYEQYF. The DNA for the CDR3 is TGCAGTGCCAAAACGACATCCCCCTACGAGCAGTACTTC.

Many counts were recorded for this clonotype. The V gene is TRBV11-1, the J gene TRBJ2-1; 8 bases fit TRBD2. Germline V gene lookup returns CDR1 SGHAT and CDR2 FQDESV (reference sequence). V gave up 8 bases and J gave up 6 bases; unmatched junction bases: 6. CDR3 length: 13 amino acids. The CDR3 region is CASEGLAPNEQFF. For the CDR3, the DNA is TGTGCCAGCGAAGGACTAGCTCCCAATGAGCAGTTCTTC.

This clonotype was picked up a small number of times. The chain recombines TRBV7-2 with TRBJ2-7, with D possibly being TRBD1 (6 bases). Trimming stripped 0 bases from V and 0 bases from J, with 9 bases between. The germline V gene encodes CDR1 SGHTA and CDR2 FQGNSA. This CDR3 contains 15 residues. The CDR3 here is CASSLAPRGSYEQYF. The DNA for the CDR3 is TGTGCCAGCAGCTTAGCTCCCAGGGGCTCCTACGAGCAGTACTTC.

This clonotype was recorded at least ten times. This CDR3 is CASSPDIGQASGGELFF. DNA for the CDR3: TGTGCCAGCAGTCCCGACATAGGACAGGCTTCCGGTGGGGAGCTGTTTTTT. The V call is TRBV12-3 or TRBV12-4, the J call TRBJ2-2; TRBD1 aligns across 7 bases. Trimming removed 5 bases from V and 8 bases from J; junction bases left unmatched: 17. The CDR3 sequence is 17 residues long.

This clonotype was seen a handful of times. Given a much more abundant clone one base away, this may be a read error. This chain links TRBV4-2 with TRBJ1-1; D gene unclear. The germline gives CDR1 LGHNA, CDR2 YNFKEQ. This CDR3 is 11 amino acids long. V lost 4 bases, J lost 7 bases, and 7 bases lay in between. CDR3 nucleotide sequence: TGTGCCAGCAGCCCCGGGATTGAAGCTTTCTTT. The encoded protein is CASSPGIEAFF.

This clonotype has a handful of counts. This sequence joins TRBV9 and TRBJ2-1; D remains unclear. Germline CDR1 SGDLS, CDR2 YYNGEE. The V and J ends lost 2 bases and 0 bases respectively, with 12 bases between them. CDR3 length: 16 amino acids. The CDR3 reads CASSVEPTSSYNEQFF. CDR3 nucleotides: TGTGCCAGCAGCGTTGAGCCCACCAGCTCCTACAATGAGCAGTTCTTC.

This clonotype occurred many times. The chain employs TRBV9 and TRBJ2-1, with 8 bases matching TRBD1. Trimming removed 0 bases from V and 3 bases from J; junction bases left unmatched: 5. CDR3 length: 16 residues. Germline V gives CDR1 SGDLS, CDR2 YYNGEE. The CDR3 DNA sequence: TGTGCCAGCAGCGTAGGGGGCAGGGGGCTCTACAATGAGCAGTTCTTC. Translating it yields CASSVGGRGLYNEQFF. Looking up the rest from reference TRBV9 and TRBJ2-1 gives the full variable domain: DSGVTQTPKHLITATGQRVTLRCSPRSGDLSVYWYQQSLDQGLQFLIQYYNGEERAKGNILERFSAQQFPDLHSELNLSSLELGDSALYFCASSVGGRGLYNEQFFGPGTRLTVL.

This clonotype came up a few times. The chain uses TRBV5-1 and TRBJ1-1; 9 bases map to TRBD1. Germline V gene lookup returns CDR1 SGHRS and CDR2 YFSETQ. The J segment lost 3 bases and the V segment lost 3 bases, leaving 9 bases of the junction unmatched. The CDR3 runs 16 residues. DNA for the CDR3: TGCGCCAGCAGCTACGAGACAGGGGGGAGAGACACTGAAGCTTTCTTT. Translating it yields CASSYETGGRDTEAFF.

In its sample, this clonotype was seen many times. The V and J genes are TRBV29-1 and TRBJ2-3; 11 positions agree with TRBD2. This CDR3 spans 13 amino acids. The V gene's germline CDR1 is SQVTM and CDR2 ANQGSEA. V was pared by 7 bases and J by 3 bases, with 3 bases of the junction left unmatched. CDR3 in DNA: TGCAGCGCTAGCGGGAGGTTGACAGATACGCAGTATTTT. Its protein is CSASGRLTDTQYF.

This clonotype occurred a few times. The chain joins TRBV12-3 or TRBV12-4 to TRBJ2-7; D possibly corresponds to TRBD1 (6 bases). The ends were cut back, 6 bases at V and 3 bases at J, with 15 bases in the middle. CDR3 length: 14 residues. The CDR3 sequence is CASSTTTGIYEQYF. The CDR3 DNA is TGTGCCAGCAGCACCACTACAGGGATCTACGAGCAGTACTTC.

V is TRBV12-3 or TRBV12-4 and J is TRBJ1-5; no clear D gene. The ends were cut back, 5 bases at V and 7 bases at J, with 12 bases in the middle. The CDR3 is 13 residues long. The CDR3 DNA reads as TGTGCCAGCAGTGGCCCCTCCGGGCAGCCCCAGCATTTT. This translates into CASSGPSGQPQHF.

In this sample, this clonotype turned up a few times. The rearrangement joins TRBV27 to TRBJ2-2; D ambiguous. CDR3 length equals 13 residues. V was clipped by 5 bases and J by 7 bases, with 11 bases between them. Germline assignment: CDR1 MNHEY and CDR2 SMNVEV (reference sequence). CDR3 residues: CASSKGIGGELFF. The DNA for the CDR3 is TGTGCCAGCAGTAAAGGGATAGGCGGGGAGCTGTTTTTT.

This clonotype showed up many times. CDR3 sequence reads: CASSQTPGTSGRSYEQFF. Here the CDR3 DNA reads TGTGCCAGCAGCCAAACACCCGGGACTAGCGGGAGATCGTATGAGCAGTTCTTC. This sequence joins TRBV3-1 and TRBJ2-1, with TRBD2 identical over 14 bases. The ends lost 2 bases at V and 8 bases at J; junction bases unmatched: 11. Germline lookup yields CDR1 LGHDT and CDR2 YNNKEL (reference sequence). The CDR3 loop spans 18 amino acids.

Many counts were recorded for this clonotype. The chain couples TRBV20-1 to TRBJ2-1; tentatively, D is TRBD2 (5 bases). CDR1 and CDR2 (germline): DFQATT, SNEGSKA (reference sequence). The CDR3 has 15 amino acids. Deletions cut 5 bases from V and 2 bases from J, with 16 bases between. CDR3: CSADPVTEAYNEQFF. The DNA for the CDR3 is TGCAGTGCTGATCCGGTGACGGAGGCCTACAATGAGCAGTTCTTC.

This clonotype was seen a handful of times. The V call is TRBV27, the J call TRBJ1-1, with TRBD1 as a possible D gene (5 bases). V was clipped by 4 bases and J by 4 bases, with 13 bases between them. CDR3 length equals 14 residues. Germline lookup yields CDR1 MNHEY and CDR2 SMNVEV (reference sequence). The CDR3, as DNA: TGTGCCAGCAGTTCGGCCGGGGCCGGCACTGAAGCTTTCTTT. Translating gives CASSSAGAGTEAFF.

This clonotype was found many times. This rearrangement joins TRBV29-1 to TRBJ2-1; D possibly uses TRBD1 or TRBD2 (5 bases each). V lost 7 bases, J lost 4 bases, and 26 bases lay in between. Germline V lookup: CDR1 SQVTM, CDR2 ANQGSEA. The CDR3 is 17 residues long. Here the CDR3 DNA reads TGCAGCGCCCCCTCGCTTGGGGGTGCCTTCTCATACAATGAGCAGTTCTTC. This gives the protein CSAPSLGGAFSYNEQFF.

In its sample, this clonotype was seen a few times. The chain couples TRBV3-1 to TRBJ2-4; TRBD2 matches at 14 bases. This CDR3 region has 16 residues. Trimming cost V 2 bases and J 6 bases; bases outside gene matches: 3. Looked up from germline, CDR1 is LGHDT and CDR2 is YNNKEL (reference sequence). CDR3 sequence reads: CASSQNGLAGGNIQYF. The CDR3 region has the DNA TGTGCCAGCAGCCAAAACGGACTAGCGGGAGGAAACATTCAGTACTTC.

There are a few counts of this clonotype. The rearrangement uses TRBV7-9 and TRBJ2-7; tentatively, D is TRBD1 (7 bases). This CDR3 region has 15 residues. Per germline, CDR1 SEHNR and CDR2 FQNEAQ (reference sequence). V was shortened by 1 base and J by 3 bases, with 13 bases between the two germline ends. The CDR3 sequence is CASSLDGGGGYEQYF. CDR3 DNA: TGTGCCAGCAGCTTAGATGGAGGGGGCGGCTACGAGCAGTACTTC.

This clonotype has a count of ten or more. The rearrangement uses TRBV20-1 and TRBJ1-1; D not resolved. This CDR3 spans 11 amino acids. Germline lookup yields CDR1 DFQATT and CDR2 SNEGSKA (reference sequence). Trimming cost V 7 bases and J 1 base, with 7 bases left between them. CDR3 in amino acids: CSGEENTEAFF. CDR3 DNA: TGCAGTGGAGAGGAGAACACTGAAGCTTTCTTT.

At least ten counts were recorded for this clonotype. This chain connects TRBV5-5 to TRBJ2-7; D is undetermined. Germline values: CDR1 SGHKS, CDR2 YYEKEE (reference sequence). This CDR3 is built from 13 residues. Trimming removed 6 bases at V and 1 base at J, with 11 bases between. The CDR3 protein is CASNIDPSYEQYV. The CDR3 DNA follows: TGTGCCAGCAACATCGACCCATCCTACGAGCAGTACGTC.

This clonotype was recorded many times. The chain joins TRBV16 to TRBJ1-5; D not resolved. V was pared by 0 bases and J by 6 bases, with 9 bases between. Germline V gene sequence: CDR1 KGHSY, CDR2 FQNENV. The CDR3 contains 14 residues. The CDR3 DNA sequence: TGTGCCAGCAGCCAATCAGTAGCTGGTCAGCCCCAGCATTTT. Protein sequence: CASSQSVAGQPQHF.

The J gene is TRBJ1-6, the V gene TRBV14; D is undetermined. CDR1 is SGHDN and CDR2 is FVKESK in the germline V gene. This CDR3 is 16 amino acids long. Trimming cost V 0 bases and J 10 bases, with 16 bases left between them. The CDR3 is CASSQEGGPSDSPLHF. In DNA, the CDR3 is TGTGCCAGCAGCCAAGAAGGTGGGCCATCGGACTCACCCCTCCACTTT.